The rows below give T cell receptor beta chains drawn from one sample of a study of technical replicates of blood from several donors. Clones were sequenced by immunoSEQ multiplex PCR, and TCRdb holds only the in-frame ones, with some missing. The data contain approximately 77,000 clones, 90% to 95% of them singletons. The sequenced material came from T cells isolated from PBMCs. The receptor set was obtained from a human donor in good health. Each CDR3 is given with its conserved first and last residue. Size values are once, few and many counts, or a class for expanded clones, and some rows have none.

J gene | clone size | V gene | CDR3 protein
TRBJ2-5 | NA | TRBV4-1 | CASSQALAGVPYQETQYF
TRBJ1-3 | NA | TRBV7-9 | CASSLVQGENTIYF
TRBJ2-7 | NA | TRBV6-1 | CASRATSYEQYF
TRBJ2-2 | NA | TRBV7-9 | CASSLAFRESGELFF
TRBJ2-5 | NA | TRBV5-4 | CASSGTRETQYF
TRBJ1-3 | NA | TRBV27 | CASSLVGQGAGNTIYF
TRBJ1-4 | once | TRBV27 | CASSLSGQMPGMGEKLFF
TRBJ2-7 | NA | TRBV6-1 | CASSEQGYGEQYF
TRBJ2-7 | NA | TRBV5-8 | CASSPAPGQGFYEQYF
TRBJ1-2 | NA | TRBV28 | CASSTRTDYGYTF
TRBJ2-3 | NA | TRBV20-1 | CSAIHTDTQYF
TRBJ2-1 | NA | TRBV11-2 | CASSRTLTGGVVSYNEQFF
TRBJ2-6 | NA | TRBV5-1 | CASSLGGSGANVLTF
TRBJ1-1 | NA | TRBV19 | CASSIGDFTEAFF
TRBJ2-7 | NA | TRBV19 | CASSLQGDHYEQYF
TRBJ2-1 | NA | TRBV19 | CASSSLVALAGKDEQFF
TRBJ1-4 | NA | TRBV28 | CALGVVSEKLFF
TRBJ2-7 | NA | TRBV6-1 | CASEPQAAFSYEQYF
TRBJ2-3 | NA | TRBV4-1 | CASSQIDSHTDTQYF
TRBJ2-2 | NA | TRBV5-5 | CASSPGLAVLANTGELFF
TRBJ2-1 | once | TRBV11-3 | CASSLEGAYSYNEQFF
TRBJ2-5 | NA | TRBV5-8 | CASSLGERETRETQYF
TRBJ2-1 | NA | TRBV27 | CASSWGTASNEQFF
TRBJ2-3 | NA | TRBV27 | CASSSAAARTDTQYF
TRBJ2-7 | once | TRBV28 | CASSFAGSHEQYF
TRBJ1-2 | NA | TRBV19 | CASSIGRTGSFLGYGYTF
TRBJ2-3 | once | TRBV18 | CASSPRDTDTQYF
TRBJ2-7 | NA | TRBV6-5 | CASSYGGGPSEQYF
TRBJ2-2 | NA | TRBV4-1 | CASSQEIAGAAGELFF
TRBJ1-5 | NA | TRBV13 | CASSLGENQPQHF
TRBJ1-2 | NA | TRBV6-5 | CASIGGPGYGYTF
TRBJ2-1 | NA | TRBV28 | CASSSVHAGDIGDEQFF
TRBJ1-1 | few | TRBV4-1 | CASSQRQFTEAFF
TRBJ2-7 | NA | TRBV11-3 | CASSQTSGSNPYEQYF